This T cell receptor (beta chain) was captured in a study of blood T cell repertoires in COVID-19. On the study more broadly: In each case, the material was cDNA or gDNA derived from T cells, B-cell-depleted T cells, or PBMCs.

The V gene's germline CDR1 is KGHSH and CDR2 LQKENI. The CDR3 runs 13 residues. Trimming removed 3 bases at V and 4 bases at J, with 9 bases between. The protocol was immunoSEQ multiplex PCR, while the TCRdb copy is restricted to in-frame clones and leaves out a portion. The profile shows approximately 350,000 clones, around 89% of them singletons. The material sequenced was peripheral blood. This TCR was sampled from a woman in her 30s with COVID-19, enrolled during active disease. The genes are TRBV18 and TRBJ1-2; no firm D call. DNA of the CDR3: TGTGCCAGCTCACCTCCGGGAATCTATGGCTACACCTTC. The encoded protein is CASSPPGIYGYTF.